The entry that follows covers one TCR beta chain sequence. The antigen is not known. These data originate in a study of memory CD4+ T cells and cytomegalovirus serostatus. Study-wide points: CD4+ memory repertoires contained about 40% of the 164 reported CMV TCRbeta sequences. CMV serostatus prediction reached median AUC roughly 0.95, or 0.91 with US-trained model.

Single viable CD3+CD4+CD8-CD45RO+ cells were sorted as the memory CD4+ T cells. The CDR3 loop spans 15 amino acids. CDR1 is KGHSH and CDR2 is LQKENI in the germline V gene. The V end lost 3 bases, the J end lost 0 bases, and 11 bases lay between the germline ends. Sequenced by immunoSEQ multiplex PCR; TCRdb stores in-frame clones only, minus some. This table holds roughly 48,000 clones, about 83% found once. Source material: memory CD4+ T cells from blood. The chain employs TRBV18 and TRBJ1-1; D is possibly TRBD1 (5 bases). The sequence was collected from an adult in good health and CMV-seropositive. The CDR3 sequence is CASSPDSLMNTEAFF. CDR3 nucleotides: TGTGCCAGCTCACCTGACAGCTTGATGAACACTGAAGCTTTCTTT.